The 31 T cell receptor beta chains below all came from one sample that was sequenced in a study of identical twins listed by TCRdb under 2016. The library was obtained by 5' RACE. The run used an Illumina HiSeq 2000. Clones were called with MiXCR by TCRdb after fastp trimmed the public reads at Q25, and only in-frame beta chains were retained. Identical CDR3 protein sequences are pooled into one entry, listed with their most common genes and DNA. Recorded for this sample are hundreds of thousands of distinct CDR3 sequences; about 20% of them occurred a single time. The top ten clonotypes cover about 12% of the sample. This same sample was also taken into another study, of T cells expressing NK-cell markers.

Sequencing was carried out using PBMCs. The receptors come from a woman younger than 30 in good health.

The chain links TRBV6-2 or TRBV6-3 to TRBJ2-2; TRBD2 might be the D (6 bases). The V end was cut by 7 bases, the J end by 3 bases, with 12 bases between. The CDR3 runs 14 residues. Germline CDR1 reads MNHEY; CDR2 reads SVGEGT. As DNA, the CDR3 is TGTGCCAGCACCGGCCGGGGGTACACCGGGGAGCTGTTTTTT. Residues: CASTGRGYTGELFF.

The sample holds a few counts of this clonotype. The chain links TRBV9 to TRBJ1-1, with D possibly being TRBD1 (5 bases). This CDR3 has 13 residues. The V gene lost 3 bases and the J gene lost 7 bases, with 13 bases spanning the gap. Looked up from germline, CDR1 is SGDLS and CDR2 is YYNGEE. The DNA for the CDR3 is TGTGCCAGCAGCGCCCCAGGGAGTCGTGAAGCTTTCTTT. Its protein is CASSAPGSREAFF. The variable domain in full, with the rest retrieved from reference TRBV9 and TRBJ1-1, is DSGVTQTPKHLITATGQRVTLRCSPRSGDLSVYWYQQSLDQGLQFLIQYYNGEERAKGNILERFSAQQFPDLHSELNLSSLELGDSALYFCASSAPGSREAFFGQGTRLTVV.

The V call is TRBV5-1, the J call TRBJ2-1; D might be TRBD1 or TRBD2, each matching 5 bases. V was cut by 6 bases and J by 4 bases, with 11 bases left in between. This CDR3 spans 13 amino acids. Germline CDR1 SGHRS, CDR2 YFSETQ. The CDR3 sequence is CASTGTVYNEQFF. CDR3 bases: TGCGCCAGCACGGGGACGGTATACAATGAGCAGTTCTTC.

This clonotype was seen a few times. The CDR3 is CRGQVGSSLNTEAFF. Here the CDR3 DNA reads TGCAGGGGCCAGGTCGGGAGCAGCCTGAACACTGAAGCTTTCTTT. The chain carries TRBV20-1 and TRBJ1-1; D gene uncertain. This CDR3 region has 15 residues. Germline V lookup: CDR1 DFQATT, CDR2 SNEGSKA (reference sequence).

The chain is built from TRBV20-1 and TRBJ1-2; 8 bases agree with TRBD1. Trimming took 6 bases from V and 6 from J; bases not matched to a gene: 9. Germline V gives CDR1 DFQATT, CDR2 SNEGSKA (reference sequence). The CDR3 has 13 amino acids. The CDR3 region has the DNA TGCAGTGCCGATCGACAGGGGCGAGATGGCTACACCTTC. Its protein is CSADRQGRDGYTF.

This clonotype was seen a few times. The genes are TRBV5-1 and TRBJ2-1, with D hard to call. The CDR3 has 15 residues. V was shortened by 3 bases and J by 0 bases, with 10 bases between the two germline ends. Germline CDR1 SGHRS, CDR2 YFSETQ. The CDR3 protein is CASSYGSPSYNEQFF. In DNA form, the CDR3 reads TGCGCCAGCAGCTATGGGTCTCCCTCCTACAATGAGCAGTTCTTC.

The chain combines TRBV11-2 with TRBJ1-1; D is perhaps TRBD1 (5 bases). V was clipped by 4 bases and J by 0 bases, with 12 bases between them. The CDR3 spans 15 residues. Germline CDR1 SGHAT, CDR2 FQNNGV. The CDR3 sequence is CASSSDSWMNTEAFF. For the CDR3, the DNA is TGTGCCAGCAGCTCCGACAGCTGGATGAACACTGAAGCTTTCTTT.

This clonotype was recorded at least ten times. V is TRBV7-8 and J is TRBJ2-1; D tentatively fits TRBD1 or TRBD2 (6 bases each). Germline V gene lookup returns CDR1 SGHVS and CDR2 FQNEAQ. V was trimmed by 4 bases and J by 1 base, leaving 14 bases between them. This CDR3 has 16 amino acids. The CDR3 reads CASSSLRRGSYNEQFF. The CDR3 DNA reads as TGTGCCAGCAGCTCCCTGAGGAGGGGGTCCTACAATGAGCAGTTCTTC.

This chain connects TRBV3-1 to TRBJ1-2; 8 nucleotides line up with TRBD1. Per the germline V gene, CDR1 is LGHDT and CDR2 is YNNKEL (reference sequence). CDR3 length equals 13 residues. V trimming: 3 bases; J trimming: 7 bases; junction bases outside the gene matches: 4. The CDR3 reads CASSQGQAFGYTF. In DNA form, the CDR3 reads TGTGCCAGCAGCCAGGGACAGGCCTTTGGCTACACCTTC.

V is TRBV12-3 or TRBV12-4 and J is TRBJ2-3; 8 positions agree with TRBD2. The CDR3 runs 17 residues. The V gene end was trimmed by 2 bases and the J gene end by 4 bases; junction bases not matched to a gene: 11. CDR3 sequence reads: CASSLKRVAGTSDTQYF. In nucleotides, the CDR3 is TGTGCCAGCAGTTTAAAAAGGGTAGCGGGAACCTCAGATACGCAGTATTTT.

This clonotype was observed a handful of times. V is TRBV7-9 and J is TRBJ2-7; tentatively, D is TRBD2 (5 bases). The germline V gene has CDR1 SEHNR and CDR2 FQNEAQ (reference sequence). This CDR3 spans 13 amino acids. Trimming shortened V by 5 bases and J by 3 bases, and 11 bases separated the two germline ends. For the CDR3, the DNA is TGTGCCAGCAGCAACGGACTTCTCTACGAGCAGTACTTC. Encoded protein: CASSNGLLYEQYF.

This chain uses TRBV7-2 with TRBJ2-1, with D hard to call. Trimming pared 2 bases from V and 8 bases from J, leaving 10 bases between. The CDR3 consists of 13 residues. Germline CDR1 is SGHTA and CDR2 is FQGNSA. DNA of the CDR3: TGTGCCAGCAGCTTAAGGTTGACGGATGAGCAGTTCTTC. Residues: CASSLRLTDEQFF.

This clonotype was counted between two and nine times. The chain employs TRBV20-1 and TRBJ2-7; 8 nucleotides align to TRBD1. Per germline, CDR1 DFQATT and CDR2 SNEGSKA (reference sequence). The CDR3 runs to 14 residues. V lost 3 bases to trimming and J lost 0 bases; unmatched junction nucleotides: 4. CDR3 nucleotide sequence: TGCAGTGCTAGCTCTGGGACAGGCTCCTACGAGCAGTACTTC. Amino acid sequence: CSASSGTGSYEQYF.

This clonotype was observed a few times. V and J are TRBV7-8 and TRBJ1-2, with a possible D match to TRBD1 (5 bases). With 1 base removed from V and 4 bases from J, the gap between germline ends came to 13 bases. Germline V gives CDR1 SGHVS, CDR2 FQNEAQ. The CDR3 consists of 15 residues. The CDR3 sequence: CASSLGQGVSYGYTF. CDR3 sequence (DNA): TGTGCCAGCAGCTTAGGGCAGGGAGTTTCCTATGGCTACACCTTC.

The chain uses TRBV20-1 and TRBJ1-2; perhaps TRBD1 as D (5 bases). Between the trimmed V and J ends, which lost 5 bases and 5 bases, there was a span of 9 bases. The V gene's germline CDR1 is DFQATT and CDR2 SNEGSKA (reference sequence). The CDR3 is made up of 11 amino acids. For the CDR3, the DNA is TGCAGTGCTGCTGAGGGGTATGGCTACACCTTC. It yields the protein CSAAEGYGYTF.

This clonotype was recorded at least ten times. The CDR3 DNA follows: TGTGCCATCAGGGGGGGAACCACAGATACGCAGTATTTT. It encodes CAIRGGTTDTQYF. The chain has TRBV10-3 and TRBJ2-3, with D possibly TRBD2 on 6 matching bases. The CDR3 is 13 amino acids. The germline V gene encodes CDR1 ENHRY and CDR2 SYGVKD. Trimming took off 6 bases at V and 2 bases at J, with 9 bases between the two ends.

This rearrangement joins TRBV7-2 to TRBJ1-1; 9 nucleotides agree with TRBD1. The V segment lost 2 bases and the J segment 11 bases; nucleotides outside the gene matches: 6. Germline V gene lookup returns CDR1 SGHTA and CDR2 FQGNSA. This CDR3 contains 13 residues. The CDR3 DNA is TGTGCCAGCAGCTTAATCTGGACAGGGGAGGCTTTCTTT. As protein: CASSLIWTGEAFF.

The rearrangement uses TRBV6-2 or TRBV6-3 and TRBJ2-3; 7 bases agree with TRBD2. This CDR3 is 17 amino acids long. Per the germline V gene, CDR1 is MNHEY and CDR2 is SVGEGT. V lost 2 bases and J lost 0; bases outside the gene matches: 8. The CDR3 DNA reads TGTGCCAGCAGTTACGATGGGCTAGCGGATAGCACAGATACGCAGTATTTT. It codes for CASSYDGLADSTDTQYF.

The chain carries TRBV20-1 and TRBJ2-5, with D maybe TRBD2 (7 bases). Germline CDR1 and CDR2: DFQATT and SNEGSKA (reference sequence). Trimming stripped 6 bases from V and 4 bases from J, with 27 bases between. This CDR3 has 17 amino acids. The CDR3 here is CSATPTAGEGGTETQYF. CDR3 coding DNA: TGCAGTGCAACCCCCACGGCGGGAGAGGGGGGTACAGAGACCCAGTACTTC.

The chain has TRBV18 and TRBJ2-1, with D hard to call. The CDR3 extends over 11 amino acids. V lost 2 bases and J lost 7, with 3 bases in between. From germline, CDR1 is KGHSH and CDR2 LQKENI. The CDR3: CASSPENEQFF. DNA for the CDR3: TGTGCCAGCTCACCAGAAAATGAGCAGTTCTTC.

The table lists this clonotype with many counts. The chain recombines TRBV12-3 or TRBV12-4 with TRBJ2-1; no clear D gene. The ends were cut back, 1 base at V and 3 bases at J, with 7 bases in the middle. The CDR3 runs to 14 residues. CDR3 sequence reads: CASSLVHHYNEQFF. The CDR3 DNA is TGTGCCAGCAGTTTAGTGCACCACTACAATGAGCAGTTCTTC.

This clonotype was seen more than once but under ten times. The gene calls are TRBV9 and TRBJ1-2, with a tentative D call TRBD1 (5 bases). The CDR3 is 15 amino acids. The germline V and J ends were trimmed by 4 bases and 8 bases, with 21 bases remaining between them. Looked up from germline, CDR1 is SGDLS and CDR2 is YYNGEE. The CDR3 coding sequence is TGTGCCAGCAGCCCACCCCCGGGCAGGGTAAAGGGCTACACCTTC. Amino acids: CASSPPPGRVKGYTF.

The table lists this clonotype with a few counts. The V gene is TRBV3-1, the J gene TRBJ1-6; 10 bases agree with TRBD1. The germline CDR1 and CDR2 sequences are LGHDT and YNNKEL (reference sequence). CDR3 length: 14 amino acids. V was clipped by 1 base and J by 10 bases; unmatched bases: 1. The CDR3 reads CASSQGGQGSPLHF. In DNA form, the CDR3 reads TGTGCCAGCAGCCAAGGGGGACAGGGGTCACCCCTCCACTTT.

The chain links TRBV18 to TRBJ2-1; the D is unclear. Germline V CDR1 and CDR2: KGHSH, LQKENI. V lost 6 bases to trimming and J lost 8 bases, with 14 bases between them. There are 13 residues in the CDR3. In nucleotides, the CDR3 is TGTGCCAGCTCTCCCCTCCAGGACCATGAGCAGTTCTTC. It codes for CASSPLQDHEQFF. The full variable domain, in which reference TRBV18 and TRBJ2-1 provide the parts outside the CDR3, is NAGVMQNPRHLVRRRGQEARLRCSPMKGHSHVYWYRQLPEEGLKFMVYLQKENIIDESGMPKERFSAEFPKEGPSILRIQQVVRGDSAAYFCASSPLQDHEQFFGPGTRLTVL.

This chain joins TRBV10-3 and TRBJ1-1; D is undetermined. Trimming removed 10 bases from V and 0 bases from J, with 15 bases in between. CDR1 ENHRY and CDR2 SYGVKD come from the germline V gene. CDR3 size: 14 residues. In DNA form, the CDR3 reads TGTGCCACACGTTTAGGGAACCTGAACACTGAAGCTTTCTTT. It translates to CATRLGNLNTEAFF.

This chain connects TRBV27 to TRBJ2-1; TRBD1 aligns across 7 bases. The CDR3 spans 14 residues. From germline, CDR1 is MNHEY and CDR2 SMNVEV (reference sequence). V shed 5 bases and J 6 bases; nucleotides not matched to a gene: 7. CDR3 in DNA: TGTGCCAGCAGTCCGACAGGGATAGGCAATGAGCAGTTCTTC. Translating gives CASSPTGIGNEQFF.

The gene calls are TRBV12-3 or TRBV12-4 and TRBJ2-4; no reliable D call. Trimming removed 7 bases from V and 0 bases from J, with 13 bases in between. This CDR3 is built from 15 residues. CDR3 sequence (DNA): TGTGCCAGCACCCTACGGTCGGTAGCCAAAAACATTCAGTACTTC. As protein: CASTLRSVAKNIQYF.

The rearrangement uses TRBV12-3 or TRBV12-4 and TRBJ1-1, with 7 bases fitting TRBD1. This CDR3 region has 12 residues. Trimming cost V 5 bases and J 8 bases; bases outside gene matches: 5. The DNA of the CDR3 is TGTGCCAGCAGTGGGGACAGCGAGGAAGCTTTCTTT. Its translation: CASSGDSEEAFF.

Only a few counts were recorded for this clonotype. The CDR3 coding sequence is TGTGCCAGCAGCGTCGGTCGGGGGGGGCGAGACGAGCAGTACTTC. This codes for CASSVGRGGRDEQYF. The chain is built from TRBV7-2 and TRBJ2-7; 8 nucleotides agree with TRBD2. The CDR3 has 15 residues. From germline, CDR1 is SGHTA and CDR2 FQGNSA. V trimming: 5 bases; J trimming: 5 bases; junction bases outside the gene matches: 11.

In its sample, this clonotype was seen many times. J is TRBJ1-4 and V is TRBV5-1; D ambiguous. Germline V lookup: CDR1 SGHRS, CDR2 YFSETQ. V lost 2 bases and J 2 bases, leaving 7 bases between the germline ends. This CDR3 has 14 amino acids. CDR3 in DNA: TGCGCCAGCAGCTTCCTCGAGACTAATGAAAAACTGTTTTTT. Residues: CASSFLETNEKLFF.

This clonotype turned up a few times. The V and J genes are TRBV20-1 and TRBJ2-7; possibly TRBD2 for D (5 bases). The germline V gene encodes CDR1 DFQATT and CDR2 SNEGSKA (reference sequence). The CDR3 has 13 amino acids. Trimming cost V 3 bases and J 6 bases, with 15 bases left between them. DNA of the CDR3: TGCAGTGCTAGTCGGGAATTCGGACGCGAGCAGTACTTC. Amino acid sequence: CSASREFGREQYF.